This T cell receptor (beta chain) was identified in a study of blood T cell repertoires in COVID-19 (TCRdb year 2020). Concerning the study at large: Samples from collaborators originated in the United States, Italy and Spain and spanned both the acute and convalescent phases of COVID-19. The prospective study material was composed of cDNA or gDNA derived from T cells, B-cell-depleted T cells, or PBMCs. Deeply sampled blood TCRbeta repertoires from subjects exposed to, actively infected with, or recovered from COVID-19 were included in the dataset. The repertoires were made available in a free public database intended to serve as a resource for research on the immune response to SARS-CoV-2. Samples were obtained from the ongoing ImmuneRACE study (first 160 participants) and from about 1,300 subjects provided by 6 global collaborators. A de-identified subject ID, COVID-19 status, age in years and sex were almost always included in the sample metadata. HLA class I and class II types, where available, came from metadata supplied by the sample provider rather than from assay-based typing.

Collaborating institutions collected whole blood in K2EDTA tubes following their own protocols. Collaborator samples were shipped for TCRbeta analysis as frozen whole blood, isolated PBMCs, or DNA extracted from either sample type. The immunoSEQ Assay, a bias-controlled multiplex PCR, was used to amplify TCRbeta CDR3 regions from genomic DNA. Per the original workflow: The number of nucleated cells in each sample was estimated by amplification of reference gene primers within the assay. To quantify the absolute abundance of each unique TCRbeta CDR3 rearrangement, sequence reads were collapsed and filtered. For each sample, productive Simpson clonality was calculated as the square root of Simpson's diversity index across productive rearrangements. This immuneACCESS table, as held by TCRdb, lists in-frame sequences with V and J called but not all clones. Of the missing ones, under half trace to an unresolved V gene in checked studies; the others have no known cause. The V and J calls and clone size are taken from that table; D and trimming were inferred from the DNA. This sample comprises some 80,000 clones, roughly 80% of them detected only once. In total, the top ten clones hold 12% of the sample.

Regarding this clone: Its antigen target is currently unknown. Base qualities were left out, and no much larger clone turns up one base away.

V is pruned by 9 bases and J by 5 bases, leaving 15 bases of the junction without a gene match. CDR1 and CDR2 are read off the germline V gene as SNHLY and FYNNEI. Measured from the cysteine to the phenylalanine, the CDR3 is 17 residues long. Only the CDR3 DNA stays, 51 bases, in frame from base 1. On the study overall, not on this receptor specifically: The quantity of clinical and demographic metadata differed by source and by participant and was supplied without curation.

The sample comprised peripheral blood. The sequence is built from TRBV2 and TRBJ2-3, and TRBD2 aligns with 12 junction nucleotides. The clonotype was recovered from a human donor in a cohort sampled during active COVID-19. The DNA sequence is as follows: TGTGCCAGTGCAAGTTCTCTAGCGGGGGGGAAAGTAGATACGCAGTATTTT. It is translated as CASASSLAGGKVDTQYF.